These 26 T cell receptor beta chains originate from one sample sequenced in a study of blood T cell repertoires in COVID-19. Some clones are missing from TCRdb's copy, which holds only in-frame ones; the method was immunoSEQ multiplex PCR. The table includes roughly 220,000 clones, roughly 90% detected once. The source material was peripheral blood. The receptor set was obtained from a man aged 25 to 40 who had recovered from COVID-19.

V and J are TRBV29-1 and TRBJ2-7; the match to TRBD2 covers 10 bases. This CDR3 is 13 amino acids long. Germline V lookup: CDR1 SQVTM, CDR2 ANQGSEA. The V segment lost 4 bases and the J segment 2 bases; nucleotides outside the gene matches: 2. The CDR3 bases are TGCAGCGTTGGGACTAGCGGTCCCTACGAGCAGTACTTC. Protein: CSVGTSGPYEQYF.

The CDR3 coding sequence is TGCGCCAGCAGCCAAGAGACAGGGCCTCTTTCACCCCTCCACTTT. This encodes CASSQETGPLSPLHF. The V and J genes are TRBV5-1 and TRBJ1-6; 7 bases match TRBD1. The CDR3 runs to 15 residues. V was pared by 4 bases and J by 9 bases, with 10 bases of the junction left unmatched. Germline lookup yields CDR1 SGHRS and CDR2 YFSETQ.

V gene TRBV18 combines with J gene TRBJ2-7; D may be TRBD1 (6 bases). CDR3 length equals 15 residues. Germline V gene data show CDR1 as KGHSH and CDR2 as LQKENI. Trimming removed 4 bases at V and 0 bases at J, with 13 bases between. The DNA of the CDR3 is TGTGCCAGCTCACGCTCGGACAGAGCCTCCTACGAGCAGTACTTC. Its protein is CASSRSDRASYEQYF.

This clone was detected only a few times. This rearrangement joins TRBV10-1 to TRBJ1-2; 9 bases are shared with TRBD1. The J segment lost 8 bases and the V segment lost 3 bases, leaving 4 bases of the junction unmatched. This CDR3 spans 13 amino acids. Germline CDR1 is WNHNN and CDR2 is SYGVQD (reference sequence). Here the CDR3 reads CASSDYRGLGYTF. CDR3 DNA: TGCGCCAGCAGTGACTACAGGGGGCTCGGCTACACCTTC.

This rearrangement joins TRBV29-1 to TRBJ2-1; 9 bases are a match to TRBD2. The CDR3 is 13 residues long. Trimming at V came to 4 bases and at J to 4 bases, leaving 2 bases not matched to a gene. The V gene's germline CDR1 is SQVTM and CDR2 ANQGSEA. The CDR3 reads CSVGSGGYNEQFF. For the CDR3, the DNA is TGCAGCGTTGGGAGCGGGGGGTACAATGAGCAGTTCTTC.

The chain employs TRBV5-8 and TRBJ1-6; D possibly corresponds to TRBD1 (6 bases). Germline V gene lookup returns CDR1 SGHTS and CDR2 YDEGEE. This CDR3 spans 14 amino acids. Trimming pared 4 bases from V and 7 bases from J, leaving 12 bases between. CDR3 amino acids: CASSGGQWNSPLHF. CDR3 DNA: TGTGCCAGCAGCGGGGGACAATGGAATTCACCCCTCCACTTT.

The chain carries TRBV5-1 and TRBJ2-3; 8 bases match TRBD2. Germline CDR1 is SGHRS and CDR2 is YFSETQ. The CDR3 covers 15 residues. J gave up 2 bases and V 6 bases, and 8 bases lay outside the gene matches. The CDR3 protein is CASTTAAGATDTQYF. The CDR3 coding sequence is TGCGCCAGCACCACGGCAGCGGGGGCCACAGATACGCAGTATTTT.

V and J are TRBV7-6 and TRBJ1-4; 9 nucleotides line up with TRBD1. J was trimmed by 6 bases and V by 7 bases; bases with no gene match: 6. From germline, CDR1 is SGHVS and CDR2 FNYEAQ. This CDR3 is built from 14 residues. CDR3 loop: CASNEGTGYEKLFF. The CDR3 bases are TGTGCCAGCAACGAAGGGACAGGGTATGAAAAACTGTTTTTT.

The gene calls are TRBV25-1 and TRBJ1-2; 7 bases map to TRBD1. The germline V gene has CDR1 MGHDK and CDR2 SYGVNS. This CDR3 region has 14 residues. V lost 5 bases, J lost 4 bases, and 7 bases stayed unmatched. This CDR3 reads CASSTMAGGYGYTF. The CDR3 region has the DNA TGTGCCAGCAGTACCATGGCAGGGGGCTATGGCTACACCTTC.

The chain employs TRBV5-1 and TRBJ1-2; 7 bases are a match to TRBD1. This CDR3 has 13 residues. V lost 4 bases to trimming and J lost 5 bases; unmatched junction nucleotides: 5. Germline V CDR1 and CDR2: SGHRS, YFSETQ. The CDR3 nucleotides are TGCGCCAGCAGCCAAGACAGGGAGTATGGCTACACCTTC. Protein: CASSQDREYGYTF.

This clone was seen a few times. The rearrangement joins TRBV19 to TRBJ2-7; TRBD1 matches 7 bases. The germline V gene has CDR1 LNHDA and CDR2 SQIVND (reference sequence). The CDR3 contains 13 residues. Trimming took 5 bases from V and 3 from J; bases not matched to a gene: 4. The DNA of the CDR3 is TGTGCCAGTAGTGACAGGGTTAACTACGAGCAGTACTTC. It yields the protein CASSDRVNYEQYF.

The chain has TRBV5-1 and TRBJ2-7, with 9 positions matching TRBD1. After removal of 4 bases from V and 5 bases from J, the junction contained 7 bases not matched to a gene. There are 14 residues in the CDR3. Per germline, CDR1 SGHRS and CDR2 YFSETQ. CDR3 sequence: CASSPGDRENEQYF. The DNA of the CDR3 is TGCGCCAGCAGCCCAGGGGACAGGGAAAACGAGCAGTACTTC.

The rearrangement uses TRBV6-5 and TRBJ2-7; TRBD2 might be the D (7 bases). In germline, CDR1 is MNHEY, CDR2 SVGAGI. The CDR3 sequence is 15 residues long. Deletions cut 5 bases from V and 4 bases from J, with 18 bases between. The CDR3 DNA reads as TGTGCCAGCAGTCACCCGGAGGGAGGGACATACGAGCAGTACTTC. Its protein product is CASSHPEGGTYEQYF.

The J gene is TRBJ2-5, the V gene TRBV19; D might be TRBD1 (5 bases). V lost 7 bases and J 0 bases, leaving 12 bases between the germline ends. The CDR3 totals 14 residues. Germline assignment: CDR1 LNHDA and CDR2 SQIVND (reference sequence). The CDR3 protein is CASNSNRNQETQYF. CDR3 DNA sequence: TGTGCCAGTAACTCAAACAGGAACCAAGAGACCCAGTACTTC.

This chain links TRBV3-1 (or the pseudogene TRBV3-2) with TRBJ2-3; no firm D call. V was trimmed by 3 bases and J by 5 bases, leaving 15 bases between them. CDR1 is LGHDT, CDR2 YNNKEL, per germline (reference sequence). This CDR3 has 15 residues. CDR3 loop: CASSQGPLVGDTQYF. DNA of the CDR3: TGTGCCAGCAGCCAGGGCCCCTTGGTTGGAGATACGCAGTATTTT.

V gene TRBV5-8 combines with J gene TRBJ2-7; TRBD2 might be the D (6 bases). Between the trimmed V and J ends, which lost 8 bases and 0 bases, there was a span of 12 bases. There are 13 residues in the CDR3. Germline CDR1 SGHTS, CDR2 YDEGEE. The CDR3 is CASPRGSSYEQYF. CDR3 in DNA: TGTGCCAGTCCGCGGGGTAGCTCCTACGAGCAGTACTTC.

The CDR3 region is CASSQRWTGIPNEQFF. The CDR3 DNA is TGTGCCAGCAGCCAAAGATGGACAGGGATACCCAATGAGCAGTTCTTC. The chain has TRBV4-2 and TRBJ2-1; 8 nucleotides align to TRBD1. The CDR3 is 16 residues long. Germline assignment: CDR1 LGHNA and CDR2 YNFKEQ. V shed 2 bases, J shed 6 bases, and the junction held 9 bases outside the gene matches.

The chain couples TRBV27 to TRBJ1-4; TRBD1 aligns across 8 bases. J was trimmed by 7 bases and V by 3 bases; bases with no gene match: 7. The germline V gene encodes CDR1 MNHEY and CDR2 SMNVEV (reference sequence). CDR3 length equals 15 residues. The CDR3 sequence is CASSFVSGGGEKLFF. The CDR3 coding sequence is TGTGCCAGCAGTTTTGTCTCAGGGGGCGGTGAAAAACTGTTTTTT. The full variable domain, in which reference TRBV27 and TRBJ1-4 provide the parts outside the CDR3, is EAQVTQNPRYLITVTGKKLTVTCSQNMNHEYMSWYRQDPGLGLRQIYYSMNVEVTDKGDVPEGYKVSRKEKRNFPLILESPSPNQTSLYFCASSFVSGGGEKLFFGSGTQLSVL.

This sequence joins TRBV21-1 and TRBJ2-5; the DNA was not compared with TRBD2, the D call given in the table. TRBV21-1 is a documented pseudogene. This CDR3 region has 16 residues. The CDR3 here is CASSNARRLLVETQYF. CDR3 DNA sequence: TGTGCCAGCAGCAACGCCCGGAGGCTGCTGGTCGAGACCCAGTACTTC.

The chain joins TRBV27 to TRBJ2-7, with a possible D match to TRBD2 (6 bases). Trimming took 8 bases from V and 2 from J, leaving 22 bases between them. Germline V lookup: CDR1 MNHEY, CDR2 SMNVEV (reference sequence). The CDR3 spans 16 residues. The CDR3: CASGGFGWGETYEQYF. In DNA, the CDR3 is TGTGCCAGCGGAGGGTTCGGATGGGGGGAAACCTACGAGCAGTACTTC.

This clone was observed a single time. The chain uses TRBV7-2 and TRBJ2-2; TRBD1 matches 8 bases. CDR1 SGHTA and CDR2 FQGNSA come from the germline V gene. The ends lost 3 bases at V and 10 bases at J; junction bases unmatched: 7. The CDR3 length is 14 residues. In DNA form, the CDR3 reads TGTGCCAGCAGCTTTGGACAGGGTGCGGAGGAGCTGTTTTTT. Encoded protein: CASSFGQGAEELFF. Filled out from reference TRBV7-2 and TRBJ2-2, the complete variable domain reads GAGVSQSPSNKVTEKGKDVELRCDPISGHTALYWYRQSLGQGLEFLIYFQGNSAPDKSGLPSDRFSAERTGGSVSTLTIQRTQQEDSAVYLCASSFGQGAEELFFGEGSRLTVL.

The genes are TRBV5-5 and TRBJ1-1; tentative D call: TRBD1 (5 bases). The CDR3 covers 16 residues. The germline V gene encodes CDR1 SGHKS and CDR2 YYEKEE (reference sequence). Trimming shortened V by 1 base and J by 0 bases, and 13 bases separated the two germline ends. The CDR3 coding sequence is TGTGCCAGCAGCTTGTCAGTGACAGACATGAACACTGAAGCTTTCTTT. Translated, it gives CASSLSVTDMNTEAFF.

This chain connects TRBV30 to TRBJ2-1, with 10 nucleotides matching TRBD2. CDR3 size: 15 residues. The V and J ends lost 4 bases and 7 bases, in that order; junction bases with no gene match: 10. Germline V gene data show CDR1 as GTSNPN and CDR2 as SVGIG (reference sequence). The CDR3 DNA follows: TGTGCCTGGACTAGCGGGGGAAGCAGTGTGAATGAGCAGTTCTTC. Protein: CAWTSGGSSVNEQFF.

The chain employs TRBV19 and TRBJ1-5; D not certain. The CDR3 length is 14 residues. Germline values: CDR1 LNHDA, CDR2 SQIVND (reference sequence). Between the trimmed V and J ends, which lost 11 bases and 0 bases, there was a span of 14 bases. Here the CDR3 DNA reads TGTGCCCTTGGGCAGATTAATAGCAATCAGCCCCAGCATTTT. Its translation: CALGQINSNQPQHF.

The genes are TRBV19 and TRBJ2-2; maybe TRBD2 (5 bases). This CDR3 is 14 amino acids long. Germline loops: CDR1 LNHDA, CDR2 SQIVND (reference sequence). Trimming cost V 7 bases and J 6 bases, with 15 bases left between them. CDR3 bases: TGTGCCAGTAAACCAGGCCGGGGTTCCGGGGAGCTGTTTTTT. Translation gives CASKPGRGSGELFF.

This clone was detected a few times. The genes are TRBV7-9 and TRBJ2-2; D possibly corresponds to TRBD2 (5 bases). Germline V CDR1 and CDR2: SEHNR, FQNEAQ (reference sequence). The CDR3 spans 16 residues. V dropped 3 bases and J dropped 0 bases, with 11 bases sitting between them. CDR3 sequence reads: CASSLGSGTNTGELFF. CDR3 DNA sequence: TGTGCCAGCAGCTTGGGAAGCGGCACGAACACCGGGGAGCTGTTTTTT.